This T cell receptor beta chain was found in a study of T cells after yellow fever vaccination. About the research overall: Fractions of limited cellularity were prepared by means of SMART-Seq v4 Ultra Low Input.

Study results and limitations: Clones from primary vaccination mostly reappeared after the booster (approximately 96% CD4, approximately 86% CD8). When the response was secondary, it was weaker but reached its peak faster, day 5 versus 15.

UMIs and a universal primer site were added when TCR cDNA was made by 5'RACE template switching. Using its own MiXCR run on the 5' RACE reads, TCRdb lists one record per CDR3 protein. The table has fewer than 350,000 distinct CDR3 sequences, 3.6% seen once. V lost 5 bases and J 3 bases, leaving 13 bases between the germline ends. The CDR3 loop spans 15 amino acids. Germline V CDR1 and CDR2: SGHTA, FQGNSA. This clonotype was counted ten times or more. Its antigen remains unidentified. Sample: PBMCs, taken on the day of the yellow fever booster vaccination. The chain employs TRBV7-2 and TRBJ2-2, with D unclear. This clonotype was sampled from a young man who received the YFV17D yellow fever vaccine. CDR3 sequence: CASSLFDQYTGELFF. The CDR3 DNA reads TGTGCCAGCAGCCTCTTCGACCAGTACACCGGGGAGCTGTTTTTT.